Sequencing of this T cell receptor beta chain was carried out in a study of T cell responses to AZD1222 COVID-19 vaccine. Using immunoSEQ multiplex PCR, the repertoire was profiled, and TCRdb retains in-frame clones only, with some absent. The table shows around 87,000 clones, with about nine tenths occurring only once. V gave up 3 bases and J gave up 1 base, with 9 bases separating them. CDR1 and CDR2 from the germline V gene are KGHSH and LQKENI. This CDR3 spans 14 amino acids. The input for sequencing was peripheral blood, taken on day 0 of AZD1222 vaccination. This clonotype was sampled from an adult in good health. This chain uses TRBV18 with TRBJ1-2, with D tentatively TRBD1 (5 bases). CDR3 loop: CASSPGLDNYGYTF. The CDR3 DNA reads TGTGCCAGCTCACCGGGACTCGATAACTATGGCTACACCTTC.